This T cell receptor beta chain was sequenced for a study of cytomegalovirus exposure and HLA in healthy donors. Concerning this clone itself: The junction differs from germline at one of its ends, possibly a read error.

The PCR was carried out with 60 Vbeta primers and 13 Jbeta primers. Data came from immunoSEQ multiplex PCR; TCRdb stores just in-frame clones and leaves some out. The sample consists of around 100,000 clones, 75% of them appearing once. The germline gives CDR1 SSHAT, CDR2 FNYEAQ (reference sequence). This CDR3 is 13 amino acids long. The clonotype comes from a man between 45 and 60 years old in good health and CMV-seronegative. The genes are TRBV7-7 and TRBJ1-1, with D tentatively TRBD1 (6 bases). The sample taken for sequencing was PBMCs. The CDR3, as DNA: TGTGCTAGCAGCCGGACAGTGAGCACTGAAGCTTTCTTT. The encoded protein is CASSRTVSTEAFF. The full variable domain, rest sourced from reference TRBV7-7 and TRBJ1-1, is GAGVSQSPRYKVTKRGQDVTLRCDPISSHATLYWYQQALGQGPEFLTYFNYEAQPDKSGLPSDRFSAERPEGSISTLTIQRTEQRDSAMYRCASSRTVSTEAFFGQGTRLTVV.